The 3 T cell receptor beta chains below all came from one sample that was sequenced in a study of CD8+ T cells in alopecia areata. The treatment denotes: oral pan-JAK inhibitor, 5-10 mg twice daily. RNA was extracted and reverse transcribed into cDNA as the sequencing template. The protocol was immunoSEQ multiplex PCR, while the TCRdb copy is restricted to in-frame clones and leaves out a portion. The table has 160,000 or so clones, about 71% seen once. The sample in question was CD4+ T cells sorted from blood, obtained at week 4, from a patient treated with tofacitinib. These receptor sequences come from a human donor with alopecia areata.

The gene calls are TRBV5-6 and TRBJ1-1; D gene uncertain. CDR3 length: 13 residues. Per germline, CDR1 SGHDT and CDR2 YYEEEE. V lost 3 bases, J lost 3 bases, and 9 bases lay in between. CDR3: CASSSDSYTEAFF. CDR3 nucleotides: TGTGCCAGCAGCTCTGATTCGTACACTGAAGCTTTCTTT.

This chain uses TRBV29-1 with TRBJ2-7; maybe TRBD1 (5 bases). The CDR3 contains 13 residues. CDR1 is SQVTM, CDR2 ANQGSEA, per germline. V lost 2 bases, J lost 2 bases, and 10 bases lay in between. The CDR3 spells CSVEPDNAYEQYF. The CDR3 coding sequence is TGCAGCGTTGAACCGGACAACGCCTACGAGCAGTACTTC.

The chain couples TRBV30 to TRBJ2-7, with 7 bases aligning to TRBD1. This CDR3 contains 14 residues. The germline V gene has CDR1 GTSNPN and CDR2 SVGIG (reference sequence). Trimming at V came to 0 bases and at J to 2 bases, leaving 4 bases not matched to a gene. CDR3 nucleotides: TGTGCCTGGAGTGTAGGGGGCGGAACCTACGAGCAGTACTTC. Translated, it gives CAWSVGGGTYEQYF.